This entry lists 18 T cell receptor beta chains sequenced from one sample in a study of siplizumab effects on memory and regulatory T cells. Only in-frame clones appear in the TCRdb table, and some are missing; sequencing was by immunoSEQ multiplex PCR. The table shows 80,000 to 95,000 clones, with 85% to 95% occurring only once. Sequenced material: CD8+ T cells sorted from blood. These receptors were collected from a human donor in good health.

The chain combines TRBV7-9 with TRBJ2-7; possible D gene TRBD2, 5 bases. Trimming took 5 bases from V and 7 from J, leaving 15 bases between them. This CDR3 region has 13 residues. Germline V gene lookup returns CDR1 SEHNR and CDR2 FQNEAQ (reference sequence). CDR3 sequence reads: CASSTYGNEEQYF. The CDR3 DNA follows: TGTGCCAGCAGCACTTACGGGAATGAGGAGCAGTACTTC.

This chain links TRBV29-1 with TRBJ2-3; 8 bases fit TRBD2. The germline gives CDR1 SQVTM, CDR2 ANQGSEA. Trimming cost V 3 bases and J 2 bases; bases outside gene matches: 19. The CDR3 is made up of 19 amino acids. The CDR3 reads CSVEFWFPSGSTYTDTQYF. The CDR3 nucleotides read TGCAGCGTTGAGTTCTGGTTCCCTAGCGGGTCGACGTACACAGATACGCAGTATTTT.

The gene calls are TRBV25-1 and TRBJ2-7; 10 bases match TRBD1. Germline V CDR1 and CDR2: MGHDK, SYGVNS. This CDR3 is built from 13 residues. Unmatched junction bases numbered 3, after V lost 7 bases and J lost 3 bases. In nucleotides, the CDR3 is TGTGCCAGCACTAGGACAGGGGGCTACGAGCAGTACTTC. Its translation: CASTRTGGYEQYF.

V and J are TRBV5-4 and TRBJ2-3; tentative D call: TRBD2 (6 bases). Germline V gene sequence: CDR1 SGHNT, CDR2 YYREEE (reference sequence). Trimming pared 10 bases from V and 0 bases from J, leaving 18 bases between. This CDR3 region has 15 residues. The CDR3 sequence is CAGAMEGGSTDTQYF. The CDR3 nucleotides read TGTGCCGGCGCGATGGAGGGCGGTAGCACAGATACGCAGTATTTT.

This sequence joins TRBV27 and TRBJ2-7; TRBD1 is a possible D gene (6 bases). The CDR3 sequence is 14 residues long. V was clipped by 7 bases and J by 7 bases, with 20 bases between them. CDR1 MNHEY and CDR2 SMNVEV come from the germline V gene (reference sequence). CDR3 coding DNA: TGTGCCAGCAATTACGGTTGGGGGCTGGGGGAGCAGTACTTC. It translates to CASNYGWGLGEQYF.

The chain uses TRBV19 and TRBJ2-7, with TRBD2 matching 10 bases. The CDR3 length is 15 residues. After removal of 3 bases from V and 4 bases from J, the junction contained 6 bases not matched to a gene. CDR1 is LNHDA, CDR2 SQIVND, per germline (reference sequence). DNA of the CDR3: TGTGCCAGTAGTATCTTACCTAGCGGGAGTTACGAGCAGTACTTC. The encoded protein is CASSILPSGSYEQYF.

The chain is built from TRBV12-5 and TRBJ2-7; D might be TRBD1 (6 bases). The CDR3 runs to 15 residues. V lost 4 bases and J 2 bases, leaving 15 bases between the germline ends. Germline assignment: CDR1 LGHNT and CDR2 FRNRAP. The CDR3 nucleotides are TGTGCTAGTGGTTCCCCCGGGACATTCGCCTACGAGCAGTACTTC. Its translation is CASGSPGTFAYEQYF. Combining the CDR3 with reference TRBV12-5 and TRBJ2-7 gives the whole variable domain DARVTQTPRHKVTEMGQEVTMRCQPILGHNTVFWYRQTMMQGLELLAYFRNRAPLDDSGMPKDRFSAEMPDATLATLKIQPSEPRDSAVYFCASGSPGTFAYEQYFGPGTRLTVT.

The rearrangement joins TRBV6-5 to TRBJ2-6; no firm D call. CDR3 length: 12 amino acids. Germline CDR1 and CDR2: MNHEY and SVGAGI. V gave up 10 bases and J gave up 3 bases, with 7 bases separating them. This CDR3 reads CATVHGANVLTF. CDR3 nucleotides: TGTGCCACCGTTCATGGGGCCAACGTCCTGACTTTC.

This chain uses TRBV2 with TRBJ2-7; maybe TRBD2 (5 bases). Trimming removed 7 bases at V and 3 bases at J, with 10 bases between. Germline V gene data show CDR1 as SNHLY and CDR2 as FYNNEI. There are 12 residues in the CDR3. This chain's CDR3 is CASNGNHYEQYF. CDR3 DNA sequence: TGTGCCAGCAACGGGAATCACTACGAGCAGTACTTC.

The chain couples TRBV6-1 to TRBJ2-5, with 10 nucleotides matching TRBD1. The ends lost 4 bases at V and 5 bases at J; junction bases unmatched: 19. The CDR3 loop spans 19 amino acids. Germline lookup yields CDR1 MNHNS and CDR2 SASEGT. CDR3 sequence (DNA): TGTGCCAGCAGTGGGATTGGAGGACAGGGGGTAGGCTGGGCGGAGACCCAGTACTTC. It encodes CASSGIGGQGVGWAETQYF.

The chain links TRBV10-1 to TRBJ2-7; no clear D. The CDR3 sequence is 16 residues long. The germline V gene encodes CDR1 WNHNN and CDR2 SYGVQD (reference sequence). V lost 1 base and J 2 bases, leaving 15 bases between the germline ends. The CDR3 loop reads CASSEYATHRTYEQYF. In DNA form, the CDR3 reads TGCGCCAGCAGTGAGTATGCTACCCACCGGACCTACGAGCAGTACTTC.

This chain uses TRBV10-1 with TRBJ2-3, with TRBD2 matching over 10 bases. This CDR3 has 16 amino acids. V was clipped by 2 bases and J by 4 bases; unmatched bases: 6. Germline V lookup: CDR1 WNHNN, CDR2 SYGVQD (reference sequence). The CDR3 sequence: CASSERSGRAPDTQYF. In DNA form, the CDR3 reads TGCGCCAGCAGTGAGAGGAGCGGGAGGGCCCCAGATACGCAGTATTTT.

This chain connects TRBV4-1 to TRBJ2-3; 11 bases fit TRBD2. After removal of 0 bases from V and 2 bases from J, the junction contained 4 bases not matched to a gene. Germline values: CDR1 MGHRA, CDR2 YSYEKL. CDR3 length: 17 amino acids. The CDR3 region has the DNA TGCGCCAGCAGCCAAGAAGGGACTAGCGGAAACACAGATACGCAGTATTTT. Its translation is CASSQEGTSGNTDTQYF.

This chain links TRBV6-6 with TRBJ2-3; D gene ambiguous. Trimming left V 5 bases short and J 3 bases short, with 9 bases between. The CDR3 length is 13 residues. Germline-derived CDR1 and CDR2 are MNHNY and SVGAGI (reference sequence). The CDR3 DNA is TGTGCCAGCAGTCTCAGACGAACAGATACGCAGTATTTT. The encoded protein is CASSLRRTDTQYF.

This chain links TRBV10-3 with TRBJ2-5, with D hard to call. This CDR3 has 13 amino acids. Trimming left V 10 bases short and J 0 bases short, with 12 bases between. Germline V CDR1 and CDR2: ENHRY, SYGVKD. The CDR3 reads CATRMGNQETQYF. The CDR3 DNA is TGTGCCACCCGGATGGGGAACCAAGAGACCCAGTACTTC.

This clone was seen only once. The chain carries TRBV27 and TRBJ2-7; unclear D gene. Deletions cut 3 bases from V and 3 bases from J, with 9 bases between. There are 13 residues in the CDR3. The germline gives CDR1 MNHEY, CDR2 SMNVEV (reference sequence). The DNA of the CDR3 is TGTGCCAGCAGTTTCTATTTGGACTACGAGCAGTACTTC. This translates into CASSFYLDYEQYF.

This clone was counted once. The chain combines TRBV6-5 with TRBJ2-1; tentative D call: TRBD2 (6 bases). Germline-derived CDR1 and CDR2 are MNHEY and SVGAGI. V lost 0 bases and J 3 bases, leaving 9 bases between the germline ends. CDR3 length equals 15 residues. Here the CDR3 reads CASSYSGSGYNEQFF. CDR3 bases: TGTGCCAGCAGTTACTCCGGGAGCGGCTACAATGAGCAGTTCTTC.

The V and J genes are TRBV5-4 and TRBJ2-7; 9 positions match TRBD1. V shed 2 bases and J 3 bases; nucleotides not matched to a gene: 15. The length of the CDR3 is 18 residues. Germline V gives CDR1 SGHNT, CDR2 YYREEE (reference sequence). CDR3 region: CASSFPTTRQGEFYEQYF. The CDR3 coding sequence is TGTGCCAGCAGCTTCCCGACCACAAGACAGGGGGAATTCTACGAGCAGTACTTC.